This T cell receptor beta chain is from a study of response to subunit inactivated influenza vaccine. CDR3 length: 15 residues. V shed 6 bases and J 5 bases; nucleotides not matched to a gene: 7. Study findings and constraints: The authors put forward the suggestion that each seasonal influenza vaccination may bring in only a limited number of new T cells.

Details on this clonotype: What it recognizes is unknown.

TCRdb called the RT-PCR reads again in MiXCR, with one record for every CDR3 protein. This table holds about 570,000 distinct CDR3 sequences, roughly 10% found once. This sample also belongs to another study, concerning T cells expressing NK-cell markers. That study adds: The cDNA for TCR beta came from 5'RACE template switching with UMIs. Sorted CD3+CD56+NKG2C+, CD3+CD56+NKG2C- and CD3+CD56-NKG2C+ T-cell subsets were beta-chain profiled. In several experiments, sorting was confined to alpha-beta TCR T cells through use of an anti-gamma-delta TCR antibody. Researchers report these clonotypes also headed the CD3+CD56-NKG2C+ fraction in a few donors.

The chain uses TRBV12-3 or TRBV12-4 and TRBJ2-3; 11 bases agree with TRBD1. The sample in question was PBMCs from blood, obtained on the day of vaccination. The sequence came from a man aged 45 to 65 who received an inactivated influenza vaccine. In DNA form, the CDR3 reads TGTGCCAGCAGCCCGGGACAGGGGGAAGGAGATACGCAGTATTTT. This sequence encodes CASSPGQGEGDTQYF.